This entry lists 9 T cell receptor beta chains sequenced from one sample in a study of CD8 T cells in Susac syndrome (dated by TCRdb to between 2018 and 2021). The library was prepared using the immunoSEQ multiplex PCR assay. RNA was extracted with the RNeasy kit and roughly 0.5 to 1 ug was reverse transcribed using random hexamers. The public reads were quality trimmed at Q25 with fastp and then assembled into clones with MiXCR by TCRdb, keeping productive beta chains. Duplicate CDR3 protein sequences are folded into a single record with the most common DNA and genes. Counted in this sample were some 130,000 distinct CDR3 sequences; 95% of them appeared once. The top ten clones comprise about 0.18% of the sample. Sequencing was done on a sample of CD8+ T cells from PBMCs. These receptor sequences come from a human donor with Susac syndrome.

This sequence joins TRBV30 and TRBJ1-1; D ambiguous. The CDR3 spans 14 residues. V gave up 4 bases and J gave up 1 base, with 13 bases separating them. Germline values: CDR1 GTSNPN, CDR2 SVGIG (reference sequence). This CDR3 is CAWNFAGPNTEAFF. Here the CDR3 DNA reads TGTGCCTGGAATTTCGCCGGGCCGAACACTGAAGCTTTCTTT.

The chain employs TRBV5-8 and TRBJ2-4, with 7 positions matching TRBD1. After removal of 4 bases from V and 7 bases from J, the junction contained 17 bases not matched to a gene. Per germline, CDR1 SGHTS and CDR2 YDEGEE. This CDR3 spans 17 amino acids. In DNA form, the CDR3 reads TGTGCCAGCAGCGCAAGGGGGCGGGCACCCCAAACGAACATTCAGTACTTC. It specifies CASSARGRAPQTNIQYF.

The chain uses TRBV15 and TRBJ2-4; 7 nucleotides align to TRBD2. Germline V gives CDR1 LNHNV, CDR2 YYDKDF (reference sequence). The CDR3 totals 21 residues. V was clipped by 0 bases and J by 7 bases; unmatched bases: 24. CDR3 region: CATSRDPKTPQRDLNWNIQYF. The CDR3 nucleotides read TGTGCCACCAGCAGAGATCCAAAAACCCCCCAGCGGGATCTAAATTGGAACATTCAGTACTTC. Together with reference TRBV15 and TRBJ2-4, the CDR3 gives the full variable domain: DAMVIQNPRYQVTQFGKPVTLSCSQTLNHNVMYWYQQKSSQAPKLLFHYYDKDFNNEADTPDNFQSRRPNTSFCFLDIRSPGLGDTAMYLCATSRDPKTPQRDLNWNIQYFGAGTRLSVL.

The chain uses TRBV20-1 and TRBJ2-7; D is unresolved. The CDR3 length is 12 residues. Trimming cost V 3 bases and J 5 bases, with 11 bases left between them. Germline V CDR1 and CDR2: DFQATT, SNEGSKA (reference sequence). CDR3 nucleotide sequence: TGCAGTGCTAGGGAGATAGCCCACGAGCAGTACTTC. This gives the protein CSAREIAHEQYF.

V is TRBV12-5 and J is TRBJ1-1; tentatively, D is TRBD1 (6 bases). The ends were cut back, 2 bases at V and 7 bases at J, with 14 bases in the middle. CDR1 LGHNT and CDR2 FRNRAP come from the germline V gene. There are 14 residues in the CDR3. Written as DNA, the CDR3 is TGTGCTAGTGGTTTGCCGACAGGTGGTGGTGAAGCTTTCTTT. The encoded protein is CASGLPTGGGEAFF.

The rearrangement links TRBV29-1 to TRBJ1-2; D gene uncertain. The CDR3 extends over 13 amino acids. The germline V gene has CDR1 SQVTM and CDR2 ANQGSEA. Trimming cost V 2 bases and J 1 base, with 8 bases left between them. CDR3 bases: TGCAGCGTTGAAAGCGGGTTTAACTATGGCTACACCTTC. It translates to CSVESGFNYGYTF.

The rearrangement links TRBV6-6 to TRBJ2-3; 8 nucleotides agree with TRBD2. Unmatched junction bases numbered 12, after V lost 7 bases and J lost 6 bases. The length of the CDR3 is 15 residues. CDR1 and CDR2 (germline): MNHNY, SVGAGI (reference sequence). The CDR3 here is CASNIKAGAADTQYF. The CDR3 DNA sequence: TGTGCCAGCAATATAAAAGCGGGAGCTGCCGATACGCAGTATTTT.

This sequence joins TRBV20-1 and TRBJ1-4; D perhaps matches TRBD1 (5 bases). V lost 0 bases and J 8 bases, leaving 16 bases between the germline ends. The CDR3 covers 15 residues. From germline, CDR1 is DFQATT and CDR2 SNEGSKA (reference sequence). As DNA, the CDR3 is TGCAGTGCTAGAGATAGACAGTTCCGCGGGGAAAAACTGTTTTTT. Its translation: CSARDRQFRGEKLFF.

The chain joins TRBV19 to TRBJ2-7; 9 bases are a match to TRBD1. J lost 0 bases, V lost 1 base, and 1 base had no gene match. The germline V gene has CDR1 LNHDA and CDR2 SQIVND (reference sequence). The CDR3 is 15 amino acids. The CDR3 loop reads CASSIAGQGSYEQYF. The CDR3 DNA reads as TGTGCCAGTAGTATAGCGGGACAGGGCTCCTACGAGCAGTACTTC.